The next 27 T cell receptor beta chains were all read from a single sample in a study of Tregs in tolerant kidney transplant recipients. The repertoire was sequenced with immunoSEQ multiplex PCR; TCRdb's copy has only in-frame clones and lacks some. Here the sample spans about 64,000 clones, nearly 98% being singletons. Sequencing was performed on Tregs from blood, taken before the transplant. These receptors all come from a human donor who received a combined kidney and bone marrow transplant.

A single count supports this clone. This chain links TRBV5-4 with TRBJ2-5, with 7 bases aligning to TRBD1. The CDR3 loop spans 14 amino acids. The V gene's germline CDR1 is SGHNT and CDR2 YYREEE (reference sequence). The V and J ends lost 4 bases and 1 base, in that order; junction bases with no gene match: 4. The CDR3 DNA reads TGTGCCAGCAGCCCCGGGACAGCCCAAGAGACCCAGTACTTC. Translating it yields CASSPGTAQETQYF.

The V call is TRBV7-3, the J call TRBJ2-1; weak D call: TRBD1 (5 bases). Germline V gene lookup returns CDR1 SGHTA and CDR2 FQGTGA. The CDR3 extends over 16 amino acids. The ends were cut back, 5 bases at V and 2 bases at J, with 16 bases in the middle. CDR3 residues: CASSPAVGATYNEQFF. CDR3 in DNA: TGTGCCAGCAGCCCCGCGGTTGGGGCAACCTACAATGAGCAGTTCTTC.

The chain recombines TRBV7-3 with TRBJ2-1, with D possibly being TRBD2 (6 bases). Germline CDR1 SGHTA, CDR2 FQGTGA. The V end lost 5 bases, the J end lost 5 bases, and 10 bases lay between the germline ends. This CDR3 comprises 13 residues. The CDR3 DNA reads as TGTGCCAGCAGCGCGGGACTCCACAATGAGCAGTTCTTC. Its protein product is CASSAGLHNEQFF.

J is TRBJ2-1 and V is TRBV19; TRBD2 aligns across 9 bases. The CDR3 loop spans 16 amino acids. Trimming removed 4 bases from V and 10 bases from J; junction bases left unmatched: 14. Per the germline V gene, CDR1 is LNHDA and CDR2 is SQIVND (reference sequence). CDR3 sequence reads: CASSTILLAGVSEQFF. CDR3 DNA sequence: TGTGCCAGTAGTACCATCCTCTTAGCGGGAGTATCCGAGCAGTTCTTC. The variable domain in full, completed from reference TRBV19 and TRBJ2-1, reads DGGITQSPKYLFRKEGQNVTLSCEQNLNHDAMYWYRQDPGQGLRLIYYSQIVNDFQKGDIAEGYSVSREKKESFPLTVTSAQKNPTAFYLCASSTILLAGVSEQFFGPGTRLTVL.

This chain joins TRBV5-6 and TRBJ2-5; D remains unclear. The CDR3 sequence is 12 residues long. V was clipped by 2 bases and J by 5 bases, with 7 bases between them. CDR1 and CDR2 (germline): SGHDT, YYEEEE. Here the CDR3 reads CASSFARETQYF. The CDR3 region has the DNA TGTGCCAGCAGCTTTGCTCGGGAGACCCAGTACTTC.

This chain links TRBV4-3 with TRBJ1-2, with a tentative D call TRBD1 (6 bases). Germline-derived CDR1 and CDR2 are LGHNA and YSLEER. Trimming removed 2 bases at V and 1 base at J, with 11 bases between. This CDR3 is built from 15 residues. In DNA form, the CDR3 reads TGCGCCAGCAGCCAAACGTCAGGGGTTAACTATGGCTACACCTTC. Translating gives CASSQTSGVNYGYTF.

This chain connects TRBV15 to TRBJ2-7, with D possibly TRBD1 on 7 matching bases. Germline CDR1 reads LNHNV; CDR2 reads YYDKDF (reference sequence). Trimming left V 3 bases short and J 0 bases short, with 12 bases between. The CDR3 runs to 15 residues. The CDR3 spells CATSRRQGLSYEQYF. The CDR3 DNA reads as TGTGCCACCAGCAGGAGACAGGGACTCTCCTACGAGCAGTACTTC. Variable domain in full (rest from reference TRBV15 and TRBJ2-7): DAMVIQNPRYQVTQFGKPVTLSCSQTLNHNVMYWYQQKSSQAPKLLFHYYDKDFNNEADTPDNFQSRRPNTSFCFLDIRSPGLGDTAMYLCATSRRQGLSYEQYFGPGTRLTVT.

This chain joins TRBV11-3 and TRBJ2-2; no clear D gene. Trimming cost V 5 bases and J 4 bases, with 8 bases left between them. CDR1 SGHNT and CDR2 YENEEA come from the germline V gene. The CDR3 runs to 13 residues. CDR3 residues: CASSHRSTGELFF. CDR3 nucleotides: TGTGCCAGCAGCCACAGATCCACCGGGGAGCTGTTTTTT.

CDR3 coding DNA: TGCGCCAGCAAAGGGCTTGGGAGGGGAATTAATGAAAAACTGTTTTTT. It is translated as CASKGLGRGINEKLFF. V is TRBV5-1 and J is TRBJ1-4; D is possibly TRBD1 (5 bases). The V gene lost 6 bases and the J gene lost 4 bases, with 19 bases spanning the gap. The V gene's germline CDR1 is SGHRS and CDR2 YFSETQ. This CDR3 comprises 16 residues.

This clone was recorded once. The chain carries TRBV27 and TRBJ2-5; TRBD1 matches at 8 bases. The ends lost 5 bases at V and 0 bases at J; junction bases unmatched: 5. The germline V gene has CDR1 MNHEY and CDR2 SMNVEV (reference sequence). The CDR3 totals 15 residues. This CDR3 reads CASSMDRAYQETQYF. In DNA, the CDR3 is TGTGCCAGCAGTATGGACAGGGCCTACCAAGAGACCCAGTACTTC.

A note on this clone: One end of the junction is discordant with germline, which a read error may explain. J is TRBJ1-2 and V is TRBV12-5, with D possibly being TRBD1 (6 bases). The CDR3 loop spans 14 amino acids. CDR1 is LGHNT, CDR2 FRNRAP, per germline. The CDR3 protein is CASGLGAGMDSYTF. In DNA form, the CDR3 reads TGTGCTAGTGGGTTGGGGGCGGGTATGGATAGCTACACCTTC.

The V call is TRBV5-8, the J call TRBJ1-1; no firm D call. V lost 1 base and J 6 bases, leaving 13 bases between the germline ends. Germline V gene lookup returns CDR1 SGHTS and CDR2 YDEGEE. The length of the CDR3 is 14 residues. The CDR3 DNA sequence: TGTGCCAGCAGCTTGATCCCCCCTCGCGCTGAAGCTTTCTTT. The encoded protein is CASSLIPPRAEAFF.

This chain links TRBV5-1 with TRBJ2-7, with TRBD1 as a possible D gene (6 bases). The CDR3 runs to 14 residues. V was cut by 0 bases and J by 5 bases, with 12 bases left in between. Looked up from germline, CDR1 is SGHRS and CDR2 is YFSETQ. The CDR3, as DNA: TGCGCCAGCAGCTTGGTTTCAGGGGAGCACGAGCAGTACTTC. This translates into CASSLVSGEHEQYF.

The chain links TRBV5-6 to TRBJ1-1; D is possibly TRBD1 (5 bases). In germline, CDR1 is SGHDT, CDR2 YYEEEE. The CDR3 has 12 residues. Trimming took 3 bases from V and 11 from J, leaving 14 bases between them. The CDR3 loop reads CASSSGTEGAFF. The CDR3 DNA reads TGTGCCAGCAGCTCCGGGACTGAAGGGGCTTTCTTT. Based on the CDR3 plus reference TRBV5-6 and TRBJ1-1, the full variable domain is DAGVTQSPTHLIKTRGQQVTLRCSPKSGHDTVSWYQQALGQGPQFIFQYYEEEERQRGNFPDRFSGHQFPNYSSELNVNALLLGDSALYLCASSSGTEGAFFGQGTRLTVV.

In this sample, this clone turned up once. As DNA, the CDR3 is TGTGCCAGCAGTGAACGCAATGCGCGGGGGGGCCGTGGCAAAAACATTCAGTACTTC. Amino acid sequence: CASSERNARGGRGKNIQYF. The V gene is TRBV2, the J gene TRBJ2-4, with 9 bases that match TRBD2. Germline V gene data show CDR1 as SNHLY and CDR2 as FYNNEI. V gave up 2 bases and J gave up 3 bases; unmatched junction bases: 14. This CDR3 region has 19 residues.

This chain joins TRBV7-2 and TRBJ2-4; perhaps TRBD2 as D (6 bases). The CDR3 runs to 16 residues. V was trimmed by 1 base and J by 5 bases, leaving 15 bases between them. Germline lookup yields CDR1 SGHTA and CDR2 FQGNSA. The CDR3 here is CASSLGSTGEQNIQYF. The DNA of the CDR3 is TGTGCCAGCAGCTTAGGGTCGACGGGAGAGCAAAACATTCAGTACTTC.

The V call is TRBV30, the J call TRBJ1-2, with a possible D match to TRBD1 (6 bases). V lost 3 bases and J lost 5, with 13 bases in between. Germline V gives CDR1 GTSNPN, CDR2 SVGIG (reference sequence). This CDR3 contains 13 residues. CDR3 bases: TGTGCCTGGAGCCAGGGGCGAGAGTATGGCTACACCTTC. It is translated as CAWSQGREYGYTF.

V usage is TRBV6-1 and J usage is TRBJ2-1; possibly TRBD2 for D (6 bases). CDR1 MNHNS and CDR2 SASEGT come from the germline V gene. CDR3 size: 14 residues. V lost 7 bases and J 2 bases, leaving 12 bases between the germline ends. The CDR3 bases are TGTGCCAGCACTCGGGGGTTCACCTACAATGAGCAGTTCTTC. Translating gives CASTRGFTYNEQFF.

The gene calls are TRBV6-6 and TRBJ2-1; unclear D gene. The CDR3 totals 12 residues. Germline CDR1 is MNHNY and CDR2 is SVGAGI (reference sequence). V gave up 3 bases and J gave up 5 bases, with 5 bases separating them. The CDR3 nucleotides read TGTGCCAGCAGTTATCACAACAATGAGCAGTTCTTC. It is translated as CASSYHNNEQFF.

The gene calls are TRBV9 and TRBJ2-3; 11 bases align to TRBD2. The CDR3 is 15 residues long. CDR1 and CDR2 from the germline V gene are SGDLS and YYNGEE. The ends lost 4 bases at V and 8 bases at J; junction bases unmatched: 9. CDR3 DNA: TGTGCCAGCAGCAAAGGACTAGCGGGTTCCGGTACGCAGTATTTT. Protein: CASSKGLAGSGTQYF.

In nucleotides, the CDR3 is TGTGCCAGCAGCTTGTGGACTAACGCCTACAATGAGCAGTTCTTC. Residues: CASSLWTNAYNEQFF. V gene TRBV7-2 combines with J gene TRBJ2-1; D may be TRBD2 (6 bases). Germline V gene data show CDR1 as SGHTA and CDR2 as FQGNSA. The length of the CDR3 is 15 residues. Trimming pared 3 bases from V and 2 bases from J, leaving 11 bases between. Drawing the rest from reference TRBV7-2 and TRBJ2-1, the complete variable domain is GAGVSQSPSNKVTEKGKDVELRCDPISGHTALYWYRQSLGQGLEFLIYFQGNSAPDKSGLPSDRFSAERTGGSVSTLTIQRTQQEDSAVYLCASSLWTNAYNEQFFGPGTRLTVL.

This clone was recorded only once. CDR3 coding DNA: TGTGCCAGCAGTTTCGCGGGGGGAGAGACCCAGTACTTC. This codes for CASSFAGGETQYF. The chain recombines TRBV28 with TRBJ2-5; 8 nucleotides agree with TRBD2. This CDR3 spans 13 amino acids. Trimming took 3 bases from V and 4 from J; bases not matched to a gene: 1. From germline, CDR1 is MDHEN and CDR2 SYDVKM.

The chain carries TRBV9 and TRBJ1-6; D might be TRBD1 (5 bases). Germline CDR1 is SGDLS and CDR2 is YYNGEE. Trimming removed 0 bases from V and 7 bases from J, with 11 bases in between. The CDR3 loop spans 15 amino acids. CDR3 residues: CASSVGAGRNSPLHF. Here the CDR3 DNA reads TGTGCCAGCAGCGTAGGGGCAGGGAGGAATTCACCCCTCCACTTT.

This rearrangement joins TRBV7-2 to TRBJ2-5, with a possible D match to TRBD2 (6 bases). Germline V gene lookup returns CDR1 SGHTA and CDR2 FQGNSA. Trimming stripped 5 bases from V and 0 bases from J, with 7 bases between. The CDR3 covers 13 residues. As DNA, the CDR3 is TGTGCCAGCAGCCGGGACTACCAAGAGACCCAGTACTTC. Protein sequence: CASSRDYQETQYF. Together with reference TRBV7-2 and TRBJ2-5, the CDR3 gives the full variable domain: GAGVSQSPSNKVTEKGKDVELRCDPISGHTALYWYRQSLGQGLEFLIYFQGNSAPDKSGLPSDRFSAERTGGSVSTLTIQRTQQEDSAVYLCASSRDYQETQYFGPGTRLLVL.

The chain carries TRBV11-3 and TRBJ1-2; D unclear. The CDR3 extends over 15 amino acids. The V gene lost 0 bases and the J gene lost 4 bases, with 12 bases spanning the gap. The V gene's germline CDR1 is SGHNT and CDR2 YENEEA. The CDR3 region is CASSLDLAPGYGYTF. The CDR3 nucleotides read TGTGCCAGCAGCTTAGATTTGGCGCCGGGCTATGGCTACACCTTC.

This chain links TRBV18 with TRBJ2-7; 10 nucleotides match TRBD2. The CDR3 loop spans 19 amino acids. Germline CDR1 and CDR2: KGHSH and LQKENI. Trimming removed 6 bases from V and 0 bases from J; junction bases left unmatched: 17. The CDR3 reads CASSVSVGDSGGNSYEQYF. The CDR3 region has the DNA TGTGCCAGCTCCGTCTCGGTGGGGGATAGCGGGGGGAACTCCTACGAGCAGTACTTC.

The genes are TRBV7-9 and TRBJ1-1; weak D call: TRBD1 (5 bases). CDR3 length equals 15 residues. V lost 6 bases to trimming and J lost 0 bases, with 14 bases between them. Per germline, CDR1 SEHNR and CDR2 FQNEAQ (reference sequence). CDR3 coding DNA: TGTGCCAGCAGTGGAGGCGGGGGAATGAACACTGAAGCTTTCTTT. Protein sequence: CASSGGGGMNTEAFF.